These 15 T cell receptor beta chains share one sample of origin, sequenced in a study of blood T cell repertoires in COVID-19. Clones were sequenced by immunoSEQ multiplex PCR, and TCRdb holds only the in-frame ones, with some missing. The sample consists of some 390,000 clones, around 91% of them appearing once. The sequencing input was peripheral blood. All receptors derive from a woman between 40 and 55 years old with COVID-19, enrolled during active disease.

V gene TRBV6-1 combines with J gene TRBJ2-7; tentative D call: TRBD1 (6 bases). The CDR3 extends over 13 amino acids. V lost 8 bases and J lost 5, with 16 bases in between. Germline CDR1 reads MNHNS; CDR2 reads SASEGT. The CDR3 sequence is CASGLIRDNEQYF. Written as DNA, the CDR3 is TGTGCCAGCGGCCTAATCCGGGACAACGAGCAGTACTTC.

This clone was seen a few times. This chain uses TRBV14 with TRBJ1-4; 7 bases align to TRBD1. The CDR3 has 17 amino acids. Germline assignment: CDR1 SGHDN and CDR2 FVKESK. V was pared by 1 base and J by 4 bases, with 9 bases of the junction left unmatched. The CDR3 coding sequence is TGTGCCAGCAGCCAAGGATACCCGGGACAGCTTAATGAAAAACTGTTTTTT. Its protein product is CASSQGYPGQLNEKLFF.

V is TRBV4-1 and J is TRBJ2-1; perhaps TRBD1 as D (5 bases). Between the trimmed V and J ends, which lost 1 base and 4 bases, there was a span of 23 bases. The CDR3 extends over 19 amino acids. Germline CDR1 MGHRA, CDR2 YSYEKL. CDR3 sequence: CASSQADSVVLLLYNEQFF. The CDR3 bases are TGCGCCAGCAGCCAAGCCGACAGTGTGGTTTTACTCCTTTACAATGAGCAGTTCTTC.

This chain uses TRBV12-3 or TRBV12-4 with TRBJ1-1; D is unresolved. The germline V and J ends were trimmed by 5 bases and 1 base, with 8 bases remaining between them. The CDR3 has 13 residues. CDR3 DNA sequence: TGTGCCAGCAGTCCCTTTTCGAACACTGAAGCTTTCTTT. Its translation: CASSPFSNTEAFF.

The chain recombines TRBV7-9 with TRBJ1-5; TRBD1 agrees at 10 bases. There are 15 residues in the CDR3. Per the germline V gene, CDR1 is SEHNR and CDR2 is FQNEAQ (reference sequence). V shed 2 bases and J 9 bases; nucleotides not matched to a gene: 7. Here the CDR3 DNA reads TGTGCCAGCAGCTTAACGGACAGGGGGGTAGGGCCCCAGCATTTT. It translates to CASSLTDRGVGPQHF.

For this clone: Compared with germline, one end of the junction differs, possibly owing to a read error. CDR3 region: CASSLGRGLTSSYNEQFF. The CDR3 DNA follows: TGTGCTAGCAGCTTAGGCAGGGGTCTCACTAGCTCCTACAATGAGCAGTTCTTC. The V call is TRBV7-7, the J call TRBJ2-1; D possibly corresponds to TRBD1 (6 bases). The CDR3 contains 18 residues. Germline CDR1 and CDR2: SSHAT and FNYEAQ (reference sequence).

This clone was found once. The chain carries TRBV6-5 and TRBJ1-2; TRBD1 matches at 7 bases. V dropped 7 bases and J dropped 2; count of bases not matched to a gene: 7. The germline V gene has CDR1 MNHEY and CDR2 SVGAGI. The CDR3 spans 14 residues. CDR3 sequence: CASKLGQPNYGYTF. The CDR3 DNA sequence: TGTGCCAGCAAGCTGGGACAGCCCAACTATGGCTACACCTTC.

This clone has a handful of counts. The V call is TRBV7-3, the J call TRBJ2-7; 9 bases agree with TRBD1. The CDR3 is made up of 13 amino acids. Germline V lookup: CDR1 SGHTA, CDR2 FQGTGA. The V gene end was trimmed by 5 bases and the J gene end by 7 bases; junction bases not matched to a gene: 6. Here the CDR3 reads CASSQGQGLEQYF. DNA of the CDR3: TGTGCCAGCAGCCAGGGACAGGGCCTAGAGCAGTACTTC.

The rearrangement uses TRBV3-1 (or the pseudogene TRBV3-2) and TRBJ1-2; no reliable D call. This CDR3 region has 14 residues. V shed 0 bases and J shed 4 bases, with 9 bases lying between them. CDR1 and CDR2 (germline): LGHDT, YNNKEL (reference sequence). This CDR3 reads CASSQDGGIYGYTF. In DNA, the CDR3 is TGTGCCAGCAGCCAAGACGGAGGGATCTATGGCTACACCTTC.

The genes are TRBV6-6 and TRBJ1-3, with 7 bases identical to TRBD1. Germline V lookup: CDR1 MNHNY, CDR2 SVGAGI (reference sequence). The ends lost 2 bases at V and 0 bases at J; junction bases unmatched: 4. The CDR3 totals 16 residues. CDR3 DNA sequence: TGTGCCAGCAGTTACGGGGACAGTTCCTCTGGAAACACCATATATTTT. As protein: CASSYGDSSSGNTIYF.

The chain combines TRBV5-4 with TRBJ1-5; no clear D gene. Germline V CDR1 and CDR2: SGHNT, YYREEE (reference sequence). The CDR3 extends over 15 amino acids. Trimming removed 0 bases from V and 8 bases from J, with 15 bases in between. The DNA of the CDR3 is TGTGCCAGCAGCTTGGCCGGAAAGCTGAGGGAGCCCCAGCATTTT. This gives the protein CASSLAGKLREPQHF. Supplemented by reference TRBV5-4 and TRBJ1-5, the full variable domain reads ETGVTQSPTHLIKTRGQQVTLRCSSQSGHNTVSWYQQALGQGPQFIFQYYREEENGRGNFPPRFSGLQFPNYSSELNVNALELDDSALYLCASSLAGKLREPQHFGDGTRLSIL.

The chain combines TRBV10-3 with TRBJ2-1; 11 positions match TRBD2. Germline CDR1 ENHRY, CDR2 SYGVKD. The V and J ends lost 0 bases and 3 bases, in that order; junction bases with no gene match: 4. This CDR3 contains 17 residues. Here the CDR3 DNA reads TGTGCCATCAGTGAGTCAACCGGACTAGCGGGCTACAATGAGCAGTTCTTC. Translated, it gives CAISESTGLAGYNEQFF.

The V call is TRBV28, the J call TRBJ1-2, with 8 bases aligning to TRBD1. CDR3 length: 12 residues. Germline CDR1 is MDHEN and CDR2 is SYDVKM. The CDR3: CGGWGQANGYTF. The CDR3 DNA sequence: TGTGGCGGCTGGGGACAGGCAAATGGCTACACCTTC.

The chain employs TRBV3-1 (or the pseudogene TRBV3-2) and TRBJ2-3; 7 nucleotides match TRBD2. CDR1 and CDR2 from the germline V gene are LGHDT and YNNKEL (reference sequence). The ends lost 2 bases at V and 1 base at J; junction bases unmatched: 9. The CDR3 covers 17 residues. The CDR3 region is CASSQPLPSGRTDTQYF. For the CDR3, the DNA is TGTGCCAGCAGCCAACCTCTCCCTAGCGGCCGCACAGATACGCAGTATTTT.

The chain is built from TRBV11-1 and TRBJ1-5; D perhaps matches TRBD1 (5 bases). CDR3 length: 13 amino acids. Germline CDR1 SGHAT, CDR2 FQDESV (reference sequence). V shed 6 bases and J shed 2 bases, with 8 bases lying between them. The CDR3 bases are TGTGCCAGCAGTCAGGGCCGCAATCAGCCCCAGCATTTT. Translating it yields CASSQGRNQPQHF. Based on the CDR3 plus reference TRBV11-1 and TRBJ1-5, the full variable domain is EAEVAQSPRYKITEKSQAVAFWCDPISGHATLYWYRQILGQGPELLVQFQDESVVDDSQLPKDRFSAERLKGVDSTLKIQPAELGDSAMYLCASSQGRNQPQHFGDGTRLSIL.